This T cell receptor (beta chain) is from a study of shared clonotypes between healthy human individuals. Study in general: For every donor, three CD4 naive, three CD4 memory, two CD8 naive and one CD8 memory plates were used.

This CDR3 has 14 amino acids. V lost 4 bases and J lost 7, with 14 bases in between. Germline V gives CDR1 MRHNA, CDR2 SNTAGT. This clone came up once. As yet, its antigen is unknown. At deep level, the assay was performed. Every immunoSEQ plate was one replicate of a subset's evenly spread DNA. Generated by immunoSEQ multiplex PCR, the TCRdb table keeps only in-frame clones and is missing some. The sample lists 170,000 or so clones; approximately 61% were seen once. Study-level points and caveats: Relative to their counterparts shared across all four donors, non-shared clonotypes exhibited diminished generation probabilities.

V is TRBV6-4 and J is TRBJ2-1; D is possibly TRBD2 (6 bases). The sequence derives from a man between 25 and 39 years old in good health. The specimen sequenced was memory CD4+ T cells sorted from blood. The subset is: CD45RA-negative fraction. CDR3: CASSATIGGNEQFF. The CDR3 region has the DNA TGTGCCAGCAGTGCCACCATCGGGGGTAATGAGCAGTTCTTC.